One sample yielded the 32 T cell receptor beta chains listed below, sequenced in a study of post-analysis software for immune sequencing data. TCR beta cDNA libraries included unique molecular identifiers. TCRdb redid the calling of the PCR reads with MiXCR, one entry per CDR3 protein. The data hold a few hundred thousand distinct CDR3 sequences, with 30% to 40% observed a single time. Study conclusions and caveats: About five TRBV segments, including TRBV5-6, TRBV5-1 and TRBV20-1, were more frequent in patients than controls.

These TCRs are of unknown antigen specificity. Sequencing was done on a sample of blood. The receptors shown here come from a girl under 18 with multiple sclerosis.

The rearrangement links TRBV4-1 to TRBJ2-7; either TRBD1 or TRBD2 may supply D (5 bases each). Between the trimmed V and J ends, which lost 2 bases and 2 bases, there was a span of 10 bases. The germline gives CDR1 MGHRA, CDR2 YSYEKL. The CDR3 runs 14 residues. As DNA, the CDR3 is TGCGCCAGCAGCCAACGATGGGGGACCTACGAGCAGTACTTC. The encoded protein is CASSQRWGTYEQYF.

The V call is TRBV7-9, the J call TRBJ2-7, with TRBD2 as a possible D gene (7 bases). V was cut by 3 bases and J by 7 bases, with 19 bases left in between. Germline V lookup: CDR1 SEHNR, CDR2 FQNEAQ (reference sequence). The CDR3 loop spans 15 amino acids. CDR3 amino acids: CASSFFIGGAGEQYF. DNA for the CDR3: TGTGCCAGCAGCTTCTTTATTGGGGGGGCCGGAGAGCAGTACTTC.

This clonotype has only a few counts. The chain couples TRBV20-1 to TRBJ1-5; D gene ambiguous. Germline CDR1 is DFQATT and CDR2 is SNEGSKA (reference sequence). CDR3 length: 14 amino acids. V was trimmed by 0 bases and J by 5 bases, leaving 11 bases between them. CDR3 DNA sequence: TGCAGTGCTAGAGACAGGCCAGGCGATCAGCCCCAGCATTTT. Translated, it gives CSARDRPGDQPQHF.

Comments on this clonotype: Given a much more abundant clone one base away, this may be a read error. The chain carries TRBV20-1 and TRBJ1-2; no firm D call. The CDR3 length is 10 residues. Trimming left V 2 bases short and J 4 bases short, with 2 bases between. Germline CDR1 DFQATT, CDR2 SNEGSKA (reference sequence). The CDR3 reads CSARPYGYTF. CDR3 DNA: TGCAGTGCTAGACCCTATGGCTACACCTTC.

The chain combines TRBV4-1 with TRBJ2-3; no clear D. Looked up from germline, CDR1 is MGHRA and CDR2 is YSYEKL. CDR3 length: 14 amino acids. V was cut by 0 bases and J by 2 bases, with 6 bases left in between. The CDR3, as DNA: TGCGCCAGCAGCCAAGAGGGCCACACAGATACGCAGTATTTT. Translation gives CASSQEGHTDTQYF.

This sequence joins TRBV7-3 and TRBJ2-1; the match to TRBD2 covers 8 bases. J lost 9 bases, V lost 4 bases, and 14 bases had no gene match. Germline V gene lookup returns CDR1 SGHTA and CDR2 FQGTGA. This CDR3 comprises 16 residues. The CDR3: CASSSSHGLAKSEQFF. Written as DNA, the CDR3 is TGTGCCAGCAGCTCCTCTCACGGACTAGCTAAAAGTGAGCAGTTCTTC.

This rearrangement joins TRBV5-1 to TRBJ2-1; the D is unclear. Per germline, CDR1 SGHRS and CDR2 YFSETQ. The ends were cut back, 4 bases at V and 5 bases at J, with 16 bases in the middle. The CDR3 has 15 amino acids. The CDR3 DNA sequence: TGCGCCAGCAGCCCCCCACCCAGTCCCAACAATGAGCAGTTCTTC. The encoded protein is CASSPPPSPNNEQFF.

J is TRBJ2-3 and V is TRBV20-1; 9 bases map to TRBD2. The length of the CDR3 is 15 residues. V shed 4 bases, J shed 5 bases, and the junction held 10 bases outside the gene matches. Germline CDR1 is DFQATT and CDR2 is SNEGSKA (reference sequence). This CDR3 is CSAIVPSGALDTQYF. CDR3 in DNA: TGCAGTGCTATCGTACCTAGCGGGGCGTTAGATACGCAGTATTTT.

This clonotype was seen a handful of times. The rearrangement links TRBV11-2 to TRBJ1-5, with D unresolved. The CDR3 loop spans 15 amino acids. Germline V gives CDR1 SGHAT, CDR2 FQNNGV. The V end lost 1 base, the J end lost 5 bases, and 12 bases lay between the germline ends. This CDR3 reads CASSLAPLLYQPQHF. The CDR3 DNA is TGTGCCAGCAGCTTAGCGCCGCTGCTTTATCAGCCCCAGCATTTT.

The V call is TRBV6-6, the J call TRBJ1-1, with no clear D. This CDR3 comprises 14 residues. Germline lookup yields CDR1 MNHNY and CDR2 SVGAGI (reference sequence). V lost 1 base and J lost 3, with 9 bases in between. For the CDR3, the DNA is TGTGCCAGCAGTTACTTCGCAGGAGACACTGAAGCTTTCTTT. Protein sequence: CASSYFAGDTEAFF.

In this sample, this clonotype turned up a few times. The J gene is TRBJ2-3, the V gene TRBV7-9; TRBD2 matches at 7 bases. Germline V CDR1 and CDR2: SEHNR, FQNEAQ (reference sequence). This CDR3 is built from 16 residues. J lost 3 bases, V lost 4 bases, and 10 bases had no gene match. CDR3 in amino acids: CASSSLPGTKTDTQYF. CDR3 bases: TGTGCCAGCAGCTCCCTCCCCGGGACTAAGACAGATACGCAGTATTTT.

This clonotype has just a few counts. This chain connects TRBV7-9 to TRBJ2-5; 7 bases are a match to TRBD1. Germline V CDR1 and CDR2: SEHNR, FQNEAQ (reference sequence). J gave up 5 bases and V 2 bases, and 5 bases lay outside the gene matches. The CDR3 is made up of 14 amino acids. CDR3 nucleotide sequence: TGTGCCAGCAGCTTACTAACAGGGGCGGAGACCCAGTACTTC. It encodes CASSLLTGAETQYF.

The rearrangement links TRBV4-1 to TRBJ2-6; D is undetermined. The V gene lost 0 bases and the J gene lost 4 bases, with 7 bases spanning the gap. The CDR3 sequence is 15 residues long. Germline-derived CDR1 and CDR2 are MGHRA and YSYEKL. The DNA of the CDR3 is TGCGCCAGCAGCCAAGATCAGGACGGGGCCAACGTCCTGACTTTC. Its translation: CASSQDQDGANVLTF.

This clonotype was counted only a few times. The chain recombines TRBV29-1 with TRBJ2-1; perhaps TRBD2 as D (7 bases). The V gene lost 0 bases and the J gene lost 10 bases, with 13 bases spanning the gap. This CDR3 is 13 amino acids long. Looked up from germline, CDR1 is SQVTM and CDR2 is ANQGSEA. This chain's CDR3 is CSVEEGGGGEQFF. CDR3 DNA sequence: TGCAGCGTTGAAGAGGGAGGGGGAGGCGAGCAGTTCTTC.

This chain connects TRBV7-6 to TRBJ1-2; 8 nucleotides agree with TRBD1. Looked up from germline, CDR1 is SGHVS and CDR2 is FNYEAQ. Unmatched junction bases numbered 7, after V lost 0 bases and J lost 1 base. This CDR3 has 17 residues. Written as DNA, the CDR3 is TGTGCCAGCAGCTTAGCCAGGGGGCTTTTCTTTAACTATGGCTACACCTTC. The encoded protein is CASSLARGLFFNYGYTF.

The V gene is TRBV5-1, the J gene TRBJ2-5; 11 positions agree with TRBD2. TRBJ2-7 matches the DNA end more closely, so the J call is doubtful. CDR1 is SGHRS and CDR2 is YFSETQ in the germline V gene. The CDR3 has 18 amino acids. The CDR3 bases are TGCGCCAGCAGCCCCACGGGGATAGCGGGGGGGAGCCAAAGCGAGCAGTACTTC. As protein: CASSPTGIAGGSQSEQYF.

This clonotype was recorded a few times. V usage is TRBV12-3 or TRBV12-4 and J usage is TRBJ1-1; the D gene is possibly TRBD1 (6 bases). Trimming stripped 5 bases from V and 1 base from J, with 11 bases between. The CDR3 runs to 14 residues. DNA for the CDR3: TGTGCCAGCAGTCTCAGGGGTAGGAACACTGAAGCTTTCTTT. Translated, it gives CASSLRGRNTEAFF.

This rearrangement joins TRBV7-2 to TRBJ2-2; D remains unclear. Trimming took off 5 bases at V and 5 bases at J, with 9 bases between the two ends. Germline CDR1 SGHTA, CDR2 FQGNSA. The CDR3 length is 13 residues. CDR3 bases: TGTGCCAGCAGCACAGACATAACCGGGGAGCTGTTTTTT. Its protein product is CASSTDITGELFF.

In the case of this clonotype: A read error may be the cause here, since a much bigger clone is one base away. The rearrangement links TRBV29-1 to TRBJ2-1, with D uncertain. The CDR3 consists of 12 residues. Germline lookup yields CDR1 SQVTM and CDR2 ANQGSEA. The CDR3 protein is CSGAPSYNEQLF. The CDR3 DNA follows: TGCAGCGGGGCGCCCTCCTACAATGAGCAGCTCTTC.

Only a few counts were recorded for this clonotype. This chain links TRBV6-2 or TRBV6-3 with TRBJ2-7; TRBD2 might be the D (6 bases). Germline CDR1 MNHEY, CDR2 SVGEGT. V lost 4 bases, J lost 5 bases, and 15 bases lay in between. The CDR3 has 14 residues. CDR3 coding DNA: TGTGCCAGCAGTTCCCCGACTAGTATCGACGAGCAGTACTTC. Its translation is CASSSPTSIDEQYF.

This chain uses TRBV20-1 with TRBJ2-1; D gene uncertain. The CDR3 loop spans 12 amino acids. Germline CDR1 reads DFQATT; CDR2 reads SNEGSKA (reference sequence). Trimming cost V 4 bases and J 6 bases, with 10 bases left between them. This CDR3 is CSAIYGGNEQFF. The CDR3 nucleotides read TGCAGTGCTATTTACGGCGGCAATGAGCAGTTCTTC.

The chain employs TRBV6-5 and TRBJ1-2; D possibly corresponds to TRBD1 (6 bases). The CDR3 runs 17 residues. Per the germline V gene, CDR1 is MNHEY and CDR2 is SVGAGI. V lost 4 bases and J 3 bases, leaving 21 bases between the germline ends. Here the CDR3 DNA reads TGTGCCAGCAGTTCTTTGGCCACAGGGAGAACCCACTATGGCTACACCTTC. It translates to CASSSLATGRTHYGYTF.

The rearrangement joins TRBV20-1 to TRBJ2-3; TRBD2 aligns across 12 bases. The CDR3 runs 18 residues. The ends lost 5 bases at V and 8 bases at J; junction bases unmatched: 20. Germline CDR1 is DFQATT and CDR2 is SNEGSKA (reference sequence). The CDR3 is CSASTTRTSGAPLGTQYF. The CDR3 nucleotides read TGCAGTGCTTCTACCACCCGGACTAGCGGGGCCCCCTTAGGTACGCAGTATTTT.

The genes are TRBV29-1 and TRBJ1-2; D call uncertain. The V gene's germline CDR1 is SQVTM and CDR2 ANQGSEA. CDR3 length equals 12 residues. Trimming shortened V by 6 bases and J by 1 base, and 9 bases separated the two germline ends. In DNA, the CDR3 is TGCAGCGTAAGGACCAATAACTATGGCTACACCTTC. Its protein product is CSVRTNNYGYTF.

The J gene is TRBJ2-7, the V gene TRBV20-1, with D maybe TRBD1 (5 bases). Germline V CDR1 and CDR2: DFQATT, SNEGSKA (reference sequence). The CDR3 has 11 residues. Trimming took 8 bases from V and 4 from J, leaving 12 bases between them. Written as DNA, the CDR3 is TGCAGTATTACGCAGGGTTACGAGCAGTACTTC. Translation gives CSITQGYEQYF.

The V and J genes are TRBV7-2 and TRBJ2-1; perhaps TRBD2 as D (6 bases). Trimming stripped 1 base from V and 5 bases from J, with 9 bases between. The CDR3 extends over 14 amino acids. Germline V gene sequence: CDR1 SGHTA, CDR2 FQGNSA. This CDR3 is CASSLEGGDNEQFF. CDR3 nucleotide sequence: TGTGCCAGCAGCTTAGAAGGCGGGGACAATGAGCAGTTCTTC.

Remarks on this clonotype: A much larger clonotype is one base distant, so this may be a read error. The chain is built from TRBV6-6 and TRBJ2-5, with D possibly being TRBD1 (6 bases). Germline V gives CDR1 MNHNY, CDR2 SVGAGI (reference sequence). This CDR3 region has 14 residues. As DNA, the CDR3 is TGTCCCAGCAGTTACTCGGACAGCCAAGAGACCCAGTACTTC. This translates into CPSSYSDSQETQYF.

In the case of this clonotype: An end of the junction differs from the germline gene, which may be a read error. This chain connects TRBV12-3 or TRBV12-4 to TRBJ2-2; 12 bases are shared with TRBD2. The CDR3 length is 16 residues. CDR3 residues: CTSSFLAGGPAGELFF. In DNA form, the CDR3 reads TGTACCAGCAGTTTTCTAGCGGGGGGGCCGGCCGGGGAGCTGTTTTTT.

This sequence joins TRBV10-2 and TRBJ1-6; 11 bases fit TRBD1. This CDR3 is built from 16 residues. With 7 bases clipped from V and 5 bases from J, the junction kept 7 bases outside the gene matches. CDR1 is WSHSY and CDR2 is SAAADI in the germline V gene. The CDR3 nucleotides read TGCGCCAGCACCCAGGGGACAGGGGGGGATAATTCACCCCTCCACTTT. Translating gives CASTQGTGGDNSPLHF.

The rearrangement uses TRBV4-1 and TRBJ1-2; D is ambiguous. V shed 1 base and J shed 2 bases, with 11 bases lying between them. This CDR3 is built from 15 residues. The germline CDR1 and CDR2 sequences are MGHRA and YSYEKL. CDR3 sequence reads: CASSQGQALNYGYTF. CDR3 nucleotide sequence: TGCGCCAGCAGCCAAGGGCAGGCCTTAAACTATGGCTACACCTTC.

CDR3: CASSHPNEKLFF. The CDR3 nucleotides are TGTGCCAGCAGCCACCCTAATGAAAAACTGTTTTTT. The chain combines TRBV3-1 with TRBJ1-4; D remains ambiguous. The V end was cut by 3 bases, the J end by 3 bases, with 2 bases between. The CDR3 spans 12 residues. The germline CDR1 and CDR2 sequences are LGHDT and YNNKEL (reference sequence). The full variable domain, rest sourced from reference TRBV3-1 and TRBJ1-4, is DTAVSQTPKYLVTQMGNDKSIKCEQNLGHDTMYWYKQDSKKFLKIMFSYNNKELIINETVPNRFSPKSPDKAHLNLHINSLELGDSAVYFCASSHPNEKLFFGSGTQLSVL.

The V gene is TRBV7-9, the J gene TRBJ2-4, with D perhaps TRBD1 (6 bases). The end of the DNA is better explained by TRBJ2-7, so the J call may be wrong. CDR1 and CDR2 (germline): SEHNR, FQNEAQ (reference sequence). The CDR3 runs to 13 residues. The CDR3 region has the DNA TGTGCCAGCAGCTTAGACAGGGTACCCGAGCAGTACTTC. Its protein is CASSLDRVPEQYF.